Below are 18 T cell receptor beta chains sequenced from a single sample in a study of blood T cells in healthy people across ages. The second PCR ran about 6 to 12 cycles with a sample-barcoded 5' primer and J-beta primers. TCRdb called the 5' RACE reads again in MiXCR, with one record for every CDR3 protein. The table lists 1.2 million to 1.5 million distinct CDR3 sequences, roughly 64% of them singletons. Sequenced input: blood. These receptor sequences come from a man between 18 and 29 years old in good health.

This rearrangement joins TRBV7-9 to TRBJ2-3; the D gene is possibly TRBD2 (7 bases). CDR1 is SEHNR, CDR2 FQNEAQ, per germline (reference sequence). This CDR3 spans 18 amino acids. Trimming stripped 1 base from V and 3 bases from J, with 20 bases between. CDR3 bases: TGTGCCAGCAGCTTAGGGGAGGGGGGGCCGTTCGGAACAGATACGCAGTATTTT. As protein: CASSLGEGGPFGTDTQYF.

The J gene is TRBJ1-1, the V gene TRBV9; no clear D. V was shortened by 0 bases and J by 3 bases, with 15 bases between the two germline ends. Per the germline V gene, CDR1 is SGDLS and CDR2 is YYNGEE. The CDR3 spans 16 residues. The DNA for the CDR3 is TGTGCCAGCAGCGTAGCCTCTATCGGGCGCGACACTGAAGCTTTCTTT. It translates to CASSVASIGRDTEAFF.

V gene TRBV7-2 combines with J gene TRBJ2-5; the D call may be TRBD1 or TRBD2 (5 bases each). Trimming pared 5 bases from V and 11 bases from J, leaving 18 bases between. The CDR3 is made up of 13 amino acids. CDR1 is SGHTA and CDR2 is FQGNSA in the germline V gene. The CDR3: CASSLLGVGKQYF. The CDR3 region has the DNA TGTGCCAGCAGCCTCCTGGGGGTAGGGAAGCAGTACTTC.

The chain couples TRBV6-1 to TRBJ2-3; 11 bases are a match to TRBD2. Germline V CDR1 and CDR2: MNHNS, SASEGT. The junction had 6 bases not matched to a gene; V was cut back by 5 bases and J by 2 bases. This CDR3 is built from 16 residues. The CDR3 DNA reads TGTGCCAGCAGTTCCCCTAGCGGGGGGTACACAGATACGCAGTATTTT. It translates to CASSSPSGGYTDTQYF.

The chain has TRBV5-6 and TRBJ1-1; D gene unclear. The CDR3 loop spans 16 amino acids. V gave up 2 bases and J gave up 3 bases, with 17 bases separating them. CDR1 and CDR2 (germline): SGHDT, YYEEEE. CDR3 sequence: CASSFFRPGGDTEAFF. CDR3 bases: TGTGCCAGCAGCTTTTTTCGCCCAGGTGGGGACACTGAAGCTTTCTTT.

V usage is TRBV6-5 and J usage is TRBJ1-4; D possibly corresponds to TRBD1 (5 bases). The germline gives CDR1 MNHEY, CDR2 SVGAGI. Trimming shortened V by 7 bases and J by 10 bases, and 16 bases separated the two germline ends. The CDR3 length is 13 residues. In DNA, the CDR3 is TGTGCCAGCACGGTCACAAGGGGCGGAAAACTGTTTTTT. Encoded protein: CASTVTRGGKLFF.

The chain has TRBV6-5 and TRBJ2-7; 8 bases map to TRBD1. V trimming: 4 bases; J trimming: 4 bases; junction bases outside the gene matches: 12. Germline V gene sequence: CDR1 MNHEY, CDR2 SVGAGI. This CDR3 has 16 residues. DNA for the CDR3: TGTGCCAGCAGTTGCTCGACAGGGGCTCCCATATACGAGCAGTACTTC. This gives the protein CASSCSTGAPIYEQYF.

The genes are TRBV13 and TRBJ2-1; no reliable D call. Trimming pared 5 bases from V and 6 bases from J, leaving 20 bases between. This CDR3 region has 16 residues. CDR1 and CDR2 (germline): PRHDT, FYEKMQ (reference sequence). The CDR3 DNA sequence: TGTGCCAGCAGCGTAAACCGGGCCCCCAAGCCCAATGAGCAGTTCTTC. This gives the protein CASSVNRAPKPNEQFF.

The V and J genes are TRBV18 and TRBJ2-3, with D tentatively TRBD1 (6 bases). The length of the CDR3 is 17 residues. Per germline, CDR1 KGHSH and CDR2 LQKENI. The V gene lost 5 bases and the J gene lost 4 bases, with 22 bases spanning the gap. CDR3 nucleotides: TGTGCCAGCTCATCCGCGTTGCGCCAGGGGTATTCAGATACGCAGTATTTT. It translates to CASSSALRQGYSDTQYF.

V gene TRBV4-3 combines with J gene TRBJ1-4; D is perhaps TRBD1 (6 bases). With 0 bases removed from V and 7 bases from J, the gap between germline ends came to 9 bases. This CDR3 region has 14 residues. CDR1 is LGHNA, CDR2 YSLEER, per germline. The DNA of the CDR3 is TGCGCCAGCAGCCAAGAGGGGGCTTCTGAAAAACTGTTTTTT. Amino acids: CASSQEGASEKLFF.

This clonotype occurred a few times. The chain couples TRBV29-1 to TRBJ2-2; D might be TRBD1 (5 bases). Trimming cost V 6 bases and J 0 bases, with 11 bases left between them. Germline CDR1 SQVTM, CDR2 ANQGSEA. The CDR3 consists of 14 residues. The DNA for the CDR3 is TGCAGCGTGGCACAGGTTCCGAACACCGGGGAGCTGTTTTTT. Residues: CSVAQVPNTGELFF.

In regard to this clonotype: This may be a read error, as it is one base from a much larger clone. The chain has TRBV7-2 and TRBJ2-3; D remains unclear. This CDR3 is 14 amino acids long. Germline V gene sequence: CDR1 SGHTA, CDR2 FQGNSA. CDR3 in DNA: TGTGTCAGCAGCTTGGCAGGACGCACAGATACGCAGTATTTT. This gives the protein CVSSLAGRTDTQYF.

V gene TRBV2 combines with J gene TRBJ2-7; D may correspond to TRBD1 or TRBD2 (5 bases each). This CDR3 spans 13 amino acids. Trimming took off 6 bases at V and 8 bases at J, with 17 bases between the two ends. Germline CDR1 and CDR2: SNHLY and FYNNEI. The CDR3 here is CASRMGRAGKQYF. CDR3 DNA sequence: TGTGCCAGCAGGATGGGGCGGGCCGGCAAGCAGTACTTC.

The gene calls are TRBV7-2 and TRBJ1-6; D is ambiguous. Trimming shortened V by 5 bases and J by 9 bases, and 14 bases separated the two germline ends. This CDR3 spans 14 amino acids. Germline CDR1 SGHTA, CDR2 FQGNSA. The CDR3 DNA follows: TGTGCCAGCAGCCTCAGACAAGGGCTTTCACCCCTCCACTTT. Translating it yields CASSLRQGLSPLHF.

This clonotype has a single count. The chain recombines TRBV21-1 with TRBJ1-4; the D segment call TRBD1 is taken from the table without a DNA check. TRBV21-1 is deemed a pseudogene. The CDR3 is 11 amino acids. CDR3 sequence reads: CASSGGLELFF. The CDR3 coding sequence is TGTGCCAGCAGCGGGGGGCTTGAGCTGTTTTTT.

The chain is built from TRBV10-3 and TRBJ2-7; 13 nucleotides line up with TRBD2. The CDR3 runs to 15 residues. V was pared by 2 bases and J by 4 bases, with 2 bases of the junction left unmatched. Per germline, CDR1 ENHRY and CDR2 SYGVKD. The CDR3 spells CAISEGLAGVYEQYF. DNA for the CDR3: TGTGCCATCAGTGAGGGACTAGCGGGAGTGTACGAGCAGTACTTC.

This rearrangement joins TRBV6-5 to TRBJ2-3; possible D gene TRBD2, 6 bases. Germline CDR1 MNHEY, CDR2 SVGAGI. V lost 3 bases and J 2 bases, leaving 15 bases between the germline ends. This CDR3 spans 16 amino acids. Here the CDR3 DNA reads TGTGCCAGCAGTTATTTTGGGGCGGGATTCACAGATACGCAGTATTTT. This gives the protein CASSYFGAGFTDTQYF.

The count of this clonotype is one. This rearrangement joins TRBV19 to TRBJ2-4; the D gene could be TRBD1 or TRBD2 (5 bases each). Germline CDR1 is LNHDA and CDR2 is SQIVND (reference sequence). This CDR3 contains 14 residues. V shed 3 bases and J shed 8 bases, with 14 bases lying between them. In DNA form, the CDR3 reads TGTGCCAGTAGTATTGCGACGGGGCGGGACATTCAGTACTTC. This translates into CASSIATGRDIQYF. The full variable domain, completed using reference TRBV19 and TRBJ2-4, is DGGITQSPKYLFRKEGQNVTLSCEQNLNHDAMYWYRQDPGQGLRLIYYSQIVNDFQKGDIAEGYSVSREKKESFPLTVTSAQKNPTAFYLCASSIATGRDIQYFGAGTRLSVL.